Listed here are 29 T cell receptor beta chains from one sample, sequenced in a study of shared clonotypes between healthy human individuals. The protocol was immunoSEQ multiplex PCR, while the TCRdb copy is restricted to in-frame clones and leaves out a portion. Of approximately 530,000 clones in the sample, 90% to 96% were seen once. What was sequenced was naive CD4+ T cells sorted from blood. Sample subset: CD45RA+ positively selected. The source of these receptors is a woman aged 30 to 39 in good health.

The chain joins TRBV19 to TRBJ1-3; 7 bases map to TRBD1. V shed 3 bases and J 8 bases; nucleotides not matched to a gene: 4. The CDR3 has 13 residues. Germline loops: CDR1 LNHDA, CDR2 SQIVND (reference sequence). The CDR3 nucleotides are TGTGCCAGTAGTATCGGGACAGAAGACACCATATATTTT. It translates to CASSIGTEDTIYF.

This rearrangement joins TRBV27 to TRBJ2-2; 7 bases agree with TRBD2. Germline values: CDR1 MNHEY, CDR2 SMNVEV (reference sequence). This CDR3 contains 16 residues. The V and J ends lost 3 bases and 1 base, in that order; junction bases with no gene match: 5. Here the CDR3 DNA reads TGTGCCAGCAGTTTCAGAGCGGGGCAGAACACCGGGGAGCTGTTTTTT. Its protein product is CASSFRAGQNTGELFF.

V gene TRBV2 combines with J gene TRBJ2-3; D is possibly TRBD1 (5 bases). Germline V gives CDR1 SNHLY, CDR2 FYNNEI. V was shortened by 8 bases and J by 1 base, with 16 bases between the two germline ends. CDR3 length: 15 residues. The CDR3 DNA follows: TGTGCCAGCGGCCGGCAGGGCCGGGGCACAGATACGCAGTATTTT. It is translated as CASGRQGRGTDTQYF.

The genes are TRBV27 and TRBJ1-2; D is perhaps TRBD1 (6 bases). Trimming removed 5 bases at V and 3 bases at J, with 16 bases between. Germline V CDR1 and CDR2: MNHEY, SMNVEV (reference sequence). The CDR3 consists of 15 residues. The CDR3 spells CASSRAAGEDYGYTF. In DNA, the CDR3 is TGTGCCAGCAGTCGGGCGGCAGGGGAGGACTATGGCTACACCTTC.

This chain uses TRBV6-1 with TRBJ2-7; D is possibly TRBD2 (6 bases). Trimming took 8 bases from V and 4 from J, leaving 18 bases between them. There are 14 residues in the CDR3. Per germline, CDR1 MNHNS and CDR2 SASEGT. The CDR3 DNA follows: TGTGCCAGCGTAAGGGACTCGCTGGGATACGAGCAGTACTTC. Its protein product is CASVRDSLGYEQYF.

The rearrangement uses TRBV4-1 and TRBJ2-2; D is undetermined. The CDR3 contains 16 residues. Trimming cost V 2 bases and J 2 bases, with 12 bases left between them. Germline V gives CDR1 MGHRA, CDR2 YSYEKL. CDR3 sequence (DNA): TGCGCCAGCAGCCAAAAGACGCCTCTTAACACCGGGGAGCTGTTTTTT. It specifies CASSQKTPLNTGELFF.

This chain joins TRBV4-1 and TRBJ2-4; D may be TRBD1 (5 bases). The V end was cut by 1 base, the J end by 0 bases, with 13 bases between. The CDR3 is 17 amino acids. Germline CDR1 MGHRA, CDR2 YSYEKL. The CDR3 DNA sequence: TGCGCCAGCAGCCAAGGTTTGGGGCCTGGAGCCAAAAACATTCAGTACTTC. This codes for CASSQGLGPGAKNIQYF.

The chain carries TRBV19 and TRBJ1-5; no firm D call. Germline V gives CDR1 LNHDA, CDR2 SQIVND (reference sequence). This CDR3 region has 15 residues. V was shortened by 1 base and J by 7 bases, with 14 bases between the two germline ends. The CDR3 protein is CASSIGLGGGQPQHF. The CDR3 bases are TGTGCCAGTAGTATAGGCCTCGGTGGTGGGCAGCCCCAGCATTTT.

The CDR3, as DNA: TGTGCCAGCAGCTCTACGGGATATTTCTATGGCTACACCTTC. The encoded protein is CASSSTGYFYGYTF. The gene calls are TRBV28 and TRBJ1-2; the D is unclear. Trimming took off 6 bases at V and 4 bases at J, with 15 bases between the two ends. CDR1 is MDHEN and CDR2 is SYDVKM in the germline V gene. This CDR3 comprises 14 residues.

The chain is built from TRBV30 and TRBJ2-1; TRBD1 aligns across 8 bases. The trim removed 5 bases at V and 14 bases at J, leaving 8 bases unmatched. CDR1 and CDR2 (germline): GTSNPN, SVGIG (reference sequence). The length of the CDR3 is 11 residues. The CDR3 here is CAWSPGQVEFF. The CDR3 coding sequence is TGTGCCTGGTCTCCGGGACAGGTAGAGTTCTTC.

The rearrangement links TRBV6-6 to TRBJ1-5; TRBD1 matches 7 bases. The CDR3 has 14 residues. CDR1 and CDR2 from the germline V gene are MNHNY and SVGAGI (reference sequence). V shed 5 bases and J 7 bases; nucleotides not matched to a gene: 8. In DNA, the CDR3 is TGTGCCAGCAGTAAGGAACAGGGGAGCCAGCCCCAGCATTTT. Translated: CASSKEQGSQPQHF.

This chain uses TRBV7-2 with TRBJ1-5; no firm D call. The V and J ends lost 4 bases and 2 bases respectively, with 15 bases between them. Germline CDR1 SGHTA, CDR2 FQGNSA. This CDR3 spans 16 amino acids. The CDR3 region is CASSSRGGPGNQPQHF. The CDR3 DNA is TGTGCCAGCAGCTCCCGGGGTGGACCTGGCAATCAGCCCCAGCATTTT.

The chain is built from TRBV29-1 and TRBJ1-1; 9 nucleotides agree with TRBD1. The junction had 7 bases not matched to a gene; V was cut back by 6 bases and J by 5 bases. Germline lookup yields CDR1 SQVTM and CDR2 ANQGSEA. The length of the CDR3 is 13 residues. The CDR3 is CSVDRGFGTEAFF. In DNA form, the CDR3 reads TGCAGCGTCGACAGGGGGTTCGGTACTGAAGCTTTCTTT.

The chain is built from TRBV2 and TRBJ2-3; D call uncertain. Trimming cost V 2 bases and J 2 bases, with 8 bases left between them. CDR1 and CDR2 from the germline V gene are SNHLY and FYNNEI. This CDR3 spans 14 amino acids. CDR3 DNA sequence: TGTGCCAGCAGTGAATCTGAGACCACAGATACGCAGTATTTT. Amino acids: CASSESETTDTQYF.

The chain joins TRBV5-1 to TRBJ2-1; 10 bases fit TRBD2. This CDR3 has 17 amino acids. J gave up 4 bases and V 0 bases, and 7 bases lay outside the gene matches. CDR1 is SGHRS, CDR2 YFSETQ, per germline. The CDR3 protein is CASSLDPSGSAYNEQFF. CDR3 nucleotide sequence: TGCGCCAGCAGCTTGGATCCTAGCGGGAGCGCTTACAATGAGCAGTTCTTC.

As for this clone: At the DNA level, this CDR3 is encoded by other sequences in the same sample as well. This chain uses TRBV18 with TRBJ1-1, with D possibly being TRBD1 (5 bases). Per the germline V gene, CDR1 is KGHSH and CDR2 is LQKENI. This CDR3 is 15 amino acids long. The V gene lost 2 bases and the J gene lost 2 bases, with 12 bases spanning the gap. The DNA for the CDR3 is TGTGCCAGCTCACCATCCACCGGGGGAAACACTGAAGCTTTCTTT. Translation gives CASSPSTGGNTEAFF.

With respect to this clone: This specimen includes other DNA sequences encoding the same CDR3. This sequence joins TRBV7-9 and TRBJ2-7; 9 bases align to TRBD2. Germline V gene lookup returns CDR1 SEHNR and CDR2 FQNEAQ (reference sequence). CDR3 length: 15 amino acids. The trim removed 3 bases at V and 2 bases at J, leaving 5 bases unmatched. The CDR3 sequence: CASSLVTSGPYEQYF. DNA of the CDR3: TGTGCCAGCAGCTTGGTGACTAGCGGACCCTACGAGCAGTACTTC.

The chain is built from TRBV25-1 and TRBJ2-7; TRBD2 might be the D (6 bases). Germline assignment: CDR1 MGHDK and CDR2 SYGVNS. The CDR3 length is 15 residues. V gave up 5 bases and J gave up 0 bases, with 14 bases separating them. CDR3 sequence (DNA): TGTGCCAGCAGTCCCTCTGCGGGGCTCTCCTACGAGCAGTACTTC. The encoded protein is CASSPSAGLSYEQYF.

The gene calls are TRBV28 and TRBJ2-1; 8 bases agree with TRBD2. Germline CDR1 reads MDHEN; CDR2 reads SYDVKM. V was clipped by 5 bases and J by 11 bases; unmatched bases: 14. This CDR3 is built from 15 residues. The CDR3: CASSPLGTSRPKQFF. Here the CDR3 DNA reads TGTGCCAGCAGTCCGCTCGGGACTAGTAGGCCTAAGCAGTTCTTC.

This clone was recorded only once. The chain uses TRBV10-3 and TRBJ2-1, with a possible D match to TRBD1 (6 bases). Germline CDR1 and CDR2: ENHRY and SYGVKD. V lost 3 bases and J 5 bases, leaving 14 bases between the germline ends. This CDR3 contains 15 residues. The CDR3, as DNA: TGTGCCATCAGTGAAAGACAGGTACAGGACAATGAGCAGTTCTTC. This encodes CAISERQVQDNEQFF.

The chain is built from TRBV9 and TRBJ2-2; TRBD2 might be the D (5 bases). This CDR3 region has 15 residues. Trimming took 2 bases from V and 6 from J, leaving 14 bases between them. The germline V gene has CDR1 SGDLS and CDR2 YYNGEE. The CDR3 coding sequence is TGTGCCAGCAGCGTTGACGACTACCAGGCCGGGGAGCTGTTTTTT. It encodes CASSVDDYQAGELFF.

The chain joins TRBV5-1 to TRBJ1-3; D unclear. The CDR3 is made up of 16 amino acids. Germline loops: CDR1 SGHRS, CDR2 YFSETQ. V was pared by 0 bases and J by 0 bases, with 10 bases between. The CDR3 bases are TGCGCCAGCAGCTTGGATCCGCCCGACTCTGGAAACACCATATATTTT. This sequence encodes CASSLDPPDSGNTIYF.

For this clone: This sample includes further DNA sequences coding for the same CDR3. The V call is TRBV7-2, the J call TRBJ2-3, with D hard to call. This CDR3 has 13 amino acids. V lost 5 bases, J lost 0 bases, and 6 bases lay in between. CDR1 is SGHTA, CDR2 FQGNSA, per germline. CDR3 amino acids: CASSLSSTDTQYF. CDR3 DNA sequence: TGTGCCAGCAGCCTGAGTAGCACAGATACGCAGTATTTT.

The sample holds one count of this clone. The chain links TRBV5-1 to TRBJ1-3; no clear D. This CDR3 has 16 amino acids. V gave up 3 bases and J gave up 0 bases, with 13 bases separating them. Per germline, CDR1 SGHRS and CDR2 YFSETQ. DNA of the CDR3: TGCGCCAGCAGCTCAACAAACACGGCCTCTGGAAACACCATATATTTT. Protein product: CASSSTNTASGNTIYF.

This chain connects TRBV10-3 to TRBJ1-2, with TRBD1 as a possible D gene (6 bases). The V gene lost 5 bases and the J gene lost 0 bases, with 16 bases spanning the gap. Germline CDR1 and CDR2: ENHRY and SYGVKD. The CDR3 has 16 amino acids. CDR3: CAISTSTGLANYGYTF. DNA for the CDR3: TGTGCCATCAGTACCTCTACAGGGTTAGCTAACTATGGCTACACCTTC.

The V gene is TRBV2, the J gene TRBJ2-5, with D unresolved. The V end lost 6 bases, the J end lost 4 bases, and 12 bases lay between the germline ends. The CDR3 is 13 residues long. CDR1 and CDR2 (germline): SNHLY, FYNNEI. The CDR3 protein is CASRETELETQYF. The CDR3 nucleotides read TGTGCCAGCAGGGAGACGGAGCTAGAGACCCAGTACTTC.

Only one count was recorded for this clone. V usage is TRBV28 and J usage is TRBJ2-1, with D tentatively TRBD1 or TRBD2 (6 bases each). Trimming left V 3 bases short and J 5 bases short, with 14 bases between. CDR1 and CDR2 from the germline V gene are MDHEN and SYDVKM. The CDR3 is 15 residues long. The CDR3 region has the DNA TGTGCCAGCAGTTTCTTAGGGGGAGGAGACAATGAGCAGTTCTTC. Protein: CASSFLGGGDNEQFF.

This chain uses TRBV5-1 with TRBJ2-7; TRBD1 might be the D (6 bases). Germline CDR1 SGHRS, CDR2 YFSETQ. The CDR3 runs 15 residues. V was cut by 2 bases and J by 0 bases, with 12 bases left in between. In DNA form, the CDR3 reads TGCGCCAGCAGCTTTGGGCAGGGGAGCTCCTACGAGCAGTACTTC. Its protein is CASSFGQGSSYEQYF.

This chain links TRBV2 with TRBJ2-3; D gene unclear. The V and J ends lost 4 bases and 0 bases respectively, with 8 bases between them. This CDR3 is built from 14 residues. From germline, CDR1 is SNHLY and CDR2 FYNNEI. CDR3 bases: TGTGCCAGCAGTGCGGTGGTGAGCACAGATACGCAGTATTTT. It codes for CASSAVVSTDTQYF.